The 29 T cell receptor beta chains given below trace back to one sample, sequenced in a study of cytomegalovirus exposure and HLA in healthy donors. PCR primers comprised 60 Vbeta and 13 Jbeta primers. Sequencing used immunoSEQ multiplex PCR; TCRdb keeps in-frame clones, though not all of them. The sample shows about 120,000 clones, 60% to 85% of them seen only once. The material sequenced was PBMCs. These receptors originate from a man in his thirties or forties in good health and CMV-seronegative.

The chain employs TRBV19 and TRBJ2-1, with 9 bases lining up with TRBD1. The CDR3 runs 14 residues. The V and J ends lost 5 bases and 7 bases, in that order; junction bases with no gene match: 6. Germline loops: CDR1 LNHDA, CDR2 SQIVND (reference sequence). The CDR3 here is CASSLGTGTNEQFF. CDR3 sequence (DNA): TGTGCCAGTAGTCTCGGGACAGGGACGAATGAGCAGTTCTTC.

V gene TRBV7-9 combines with J gene TRBJ2-1; D unresolved. V lost 6 bases to trimming and J lost 7 bases, with 13 bases between them. Germline CDR1 and CDR2: SEHNR and FQNEAQ (reference sequence). There are 13 residues in the CDR3. The CDR3 DNA sequence: TGTGCCAGCAGGCCTAGAGCTGAGAATGAGCAGTTCTTC. Amino acid sequence: CASRPRAENEQFF.

The CDR3 loop is CASSLRRINPSYEQYF. For the CDR3, the DNA is TGTGCCAGCAGCTTACGCAGGATAAACCCCTCCTACGAGCAGTACTTC. The gene calls are TRBV11-2 and TRBJ2-7; the D is unclear. The CDR3 consists of 16 residues. Per the germline V gene, CDR1 is SGHAT and CDR2 is FQNNGV. V was pared by 2 bases and J by 0 bases, with 14 bases between.

This sequence joins TRBV6-5 and TRBJ2-6; perhaps TRBD2 as D (5 bases). Between the trimmed V and J ends, which lost 2 bases and 0 bases, there was a span of 5 bases. The CDR3 totals 15 residues. The V gene's germline CDR1 is MNHEY and CDR2 SVGAGI. CDR3 region: CASSYRGSGANVLTF. The CDR3 nucleotides read TGTGCCAGCAGTTACCGGGGCTCTGGGGCCAACGTCCTGACTTTC.

This clone was seen a handful of times. This chain links TRBV10-2 with TRBJ1-5; no reliable D call. The CDR3 runs 12 residues. The germline V gene encodes CDR1 WSHSY and CDR2 SAAADI. Trimming pared 3 bases from V and 12 bases from J, leaving 12 bases between. CDR3 sequence reads: CASSDNFPSQHF. CDR3 DNA: TGCGCCAGCAGTGATAACTTTCCGAGCCAGCATTTT.

The CDR3 protein is CASSRNPRTDTSMNTEAFF. CDR3 nucleotides: TGTGCCAGCTCTCGTAACCCGAGGACAGACACCTCAATGAACACTGAAGCTTTCTTT. V gene TRBV18 combines with J gene TRBJ1-1; TRBD1 might be the D (6 bases). The V gene's germline CDR1 is KGHSH and CDR2 LQKENI. The CDR3 is made up of 19 amino acids. Trimming cost V 6 bases and J 0 bases, with 26 bases left between them.

The gene calls are TRBV7-6 and TRBJ2-7, with D possibly matching TRBD2 (6 bases). The germline V gene encodes CDR1 SGHVS and CDR2 FNYEAQ. The CDR3 length is 13 residues. V dropped 3 bases and J dropped 3 bases, with 9 bases sitting between them. The CDR3 DNA reads as TGTGCCAGCAGCTTCGGAGGGTTCTACGAGCAGTACTTC. Residues: CASSFGGFYEQYF.

This chain connects TRBV6-5 to TRBJ1-5; D might be TRBD1 (6 bases). The CDR3 consists of 15 residues. V was clipped by 6 bases and J by 6 bases, with 18 bases between them. Germline loops: CDR1 MNHEY, CDR2 SVGAGI. CDR3 sequence reads: CASRSLGGEGQPQHF. As DNA, the CDR3 is TGTGCCAGCAGGAGCCTAGGGGGGGAGGGTCAGCCCCAGCATTTT.

The V gene is TRBV5-1, the J gene TRBJ1-1; D ambiguous. V lost 0 bases and J lost 5, with 11 bases in between. The CDR3 runs to 14 residues. Germline V gives CDR1 SGHRS, CDR2 YFSETQ. This CDR3 reads CASSLAGLRTEAFF. The DNA for the CDR3 is TGCGCCAGCAGCTTGGCGGGTTTAAGGACTGAAGCTTTCTTT.

This chain uses TRBV27 with TRBJ2-3; the D gene is possibly TRBD1 (5 bases). Germline V gene data show CDR1 as MNHEY and CDR2 as SMNVEV (reference sequence). Trimming cost V 5 bases and J 4 bases, with 16 bases left between them. CDR3 length: 15 amino acids. CDR3 nucleotide sequence: TGTGCCAGCAGTCCCACACAGGTCTGGCCAGATACGCAGTATTTT. This encodes CASSPTQVWPDTQYF.

This chain links TRBV7-6 with TRBJ1-1, with D unclear. CDR3 length: 14 residues. CDR1 is SGHVS and CDR2 is FNYEAQ in the germline V gene. V lost 4 bases and J lost 2, with 11 bases in between. The CDR3 region has the DNA TGTGCCAGCAGCTCTGCCCTACTCAACACTGAAGCTTTCTTT. The encoded protein is CASSSALLNTEAFF.

In its sample, this clone was seen once. The CDR3 loop reads CASSSLAGAFTDTQYF. CDR3 DNA: TGTGCCAGCAGCTCACTAGCGGGAGCCTTCACAGATACGCAGTATTTT. The V gene is TRBV7-2, the J gene TRBJ2-3; 11 bases align to TRBD2. Germline loops: CDR1 SGHTA, CDR2 FQGNSA. The ends lost 4 bases at V and 2 bases at J; junction bases unmatched: 5. The CDR3 has 16 amino acids.

The V call is TRBV19, the J call TRBJ2-2; 8 bases are a match to TRBD1. J was trimmed by 5 bases and V by 4 bases; bases with no gene match: 6. CDR3 length: 15 amino acids. Germline CDR1 reads LNHDA; CDR2 reads SQIVND (reference sequence). DNA of the CDR3: TGTGCCAGTAGTACGACAGGGGCGAGTACCGGGGAGCTGTTTTTT. The encoded protein is CASSTTGASTGELFF.

V usage is TRBV6-5 and J usage is TRBJ1-2; no reliable D call. Germline assignment: CDR1 MNHEY and CDR2 SVGAGI. Trimming stripped 5 bases from V and 5 bases from J, with 15 bases between. The CDR3 covers 14 residues. The CDR3 DNA reads TGTGCCAGCAGTCCCCCGGGATATCGTTATGGCTACACCTTC. Encoded protein: CASSPPGYRYGYTF.

V is TRBV6-5 and J is TRBJ2-1; D possibly corresponds to TRBD2 (6 bases). The CDR3 extends over 15 amino acids. The germline V gene encodes CDR1 MNHEY and CDR2 SVGAGI. V gave up 5 bases and J gave up 2 bases, with 13 bases separating them. The CDR3, as DNA: TGTGCCAGCAGTCAATCTAGCGTGACCTACAATGAGCAGTTCTTC. This codes for CASSQSSVTYNEQFF.

This clone has a single count. The chain uses TRBV9 and TRBJ1-1; 7 bases align to TRBD1. Per the germline V gene, CDR1 is SGDLS and CDR2 is YYNGEE. V lost 6 bases to trimming and J lost 8 bases; unmatched junction nucleotides: 10. This CDR3 comprises 13 residues. DNA for the CDR3: TGTGCCAGCAACCCGGGTAACAGGGGAGAAGCTTTCTTT. Translating gives CASNPGNRGEAFF.

The gene calls are TRBV29-1 and TRBJ1-1, with TRBD1 identical over 8 bases. Trimming cost V 8 bases and J 2 bases; bases outside gene matches: 7. The CDR3 runs to 13 residues. Germline CDR1 SQVTM, CDR2 ANQGSEA. CDR3 amino acids: CSLRQGTNTEAFF. For the CDR3, the DNA is TGCAGCCTTCGACAGGGGACCAACACTGAAGCTTTCTTT.

This chain uses TRBV5-5 with TRBJ1-2; the match to TRBD1 covers 12 bases. The CDR3 totals 13 residues. The germline gives CDR1 SGHKS, CDR2 YYEKEE (reference sequence). V dropped 4 bases and J dropped 6; count of bases not matched to a gene: 1. The CDR3 is CASSGDRGHGYTF. The CDR3, as DNA: TGTGCCAGCAGCGGGGACAGGGGGCATGGCTACACCTTC.

This clone appeared a few times. The chain is built from TRBV7-2 and TRBJ2-3; D gene uncertain. Germline V lookup: CDR1 SGHTA, CDR2 FQGNSA. The CDR3 contains 15 residues. V lost 5 bases and J lost 3, with 15 bases in between. In nucleotides, the CDR3 is TGTGCCAGCAGCCGGGTCCGCCTTAGAACAGATACGCAGTATTTT. Its protein is CASSRVRLRTDTQYF. The full variable domain, in which reference TRBV7-2 and TRBJ2-3 provide the parts outside the CDR3, is GAGVSQSPSNKVTEKGKDVELRCDPISGHTALYWYRQSLGQGLEFLIYFQGNSAPDKSGLPSDRFSAERTGGSVSTLTIQRTQQEDSAVYLCASSRVRLRTDTQYFGPGTRLTVL.

In this sample, this clone turned up once. The rearrangement links TRBV5-4 to TRBJ2-5; TRBD1 aligns across 11 bases. CDR3 size: 14 residues. Looked up from germline, CDR1 is SGHNT and CDR2 is YYREEE (reference sequence). The J segment lost 5 bases and the V segment lost 4 bases, leaving 4 bases of the junction unmatched. CDR3 residues: CASSGQGASETQYF. Here the CDR3 DNA reads TGTGCCAGCAGCGGACAGGGGGCCTCGGAGACCCAGTACTTC.

V is TRBV19 and J is TRBJ1-2; D unclear. CDR1 and CDR2 from the germline V gene are LNHDA and SQIVND (reference sequence). V dropped 6 bases and J dropped 3 bases, with 23 bases sitting between them. This CDR3 comprises 17 residues. The CDR3 DNA is TGTGCCAGTAGGCCCGGGAGGCTAAGGGATTATGACTATGGCTACACCTTC. Protein product: CASRPGRLRDYDYGYTF.

V gene TRBV11-3 combines with J gene TRBJ2-1; 8 bases line up with TRBD2. This CDR3 spans 16 amino acids. J was trimmed by 5 bases and V by 1 base; bases with no gene match: 7. Germline V gives CDR1 SGHNT, CDR2 YENEEA. The CDR3 here is CASSLVGSGGHNEQFF. DNA of the CDR3: TGTGCCAGCAGCTTAGTTGGGAGCGGGGGTCACAATGAGCAGTTCTTC. Complete variable domain (other parts from reference TRBV11-3 and TRBJ2-1): EAGVVQSPRYKIIEKKQPVAFWCNPISGHNTLYWYLQNLGQGPELLIRYENEEAVDDSQLPKDRFSAERLKGVDSTLKIQPAELGDSAVYLCASSLVGSGGHNEQFFGPGTRLTVL.

The chain carries TRBV5-1 and TRBJ1-1; the D gene is possibly TRBD1 (5 bases). This CDR3 comprises 13 residues. The V gene lost 4 bases and the J gene lost 4 bases, with 11 bases spanning the gap. Germline V lookup: CDR1 SGHRS, CDR2 YFSETQ. The CDR3 loop reads CASSGALGTEAFF. CDR3 DNA: TGCGCCAGCAGCGGGGCGTTGGGCACTGAAGCTTTCTTT.

This chain connects TRBV27 to TRBJ1-4; D possibly corresponds to TRBD1 (5 bases). The CDR3 totals 15 residues. The V end was cut by 5 bases, the J end by 2 bases, with 12 bases between. Germline assignment: CDR1 MNHEY and CDR2 SMNVEV (reference sequence). The CDR3, as DNA: TGTGCCAGCAGTCACCTCGGGGGTACTAATGAAAAACTGTTTTTT. Its translation: CASSHLGGTNEKLFF.

V is TRBV28 and J is TRBJ2-7, with D tentatively TRBD1 (5 bases). From germline, CDR1 is MDHEN and CDR2 SYDVKM. Trimming removed 7 bases from V and 3 bases from J, with 13 bases in between. The CDR3 covers 13 residues. The CDR3 loop is CASTMKRGYEQYF. Written as DNA, the CDR3 is TGTGCCAGCACCATGAAAAGGGGCTACGAGCAGTACTTC.

This clone was picked up one time. V usage is TRBV28 and J usage is TRBJ2-7, with 12 bases fitting TRBD1. V was clipped by 5 bases and J by 4 bases; unmatched bases: 6. The CDR3 consists of 15 residues. The germline CDR1 and CDR2 sequences are MDHEN and SYDVKM. CDR3 protein: CASSPEGQGAYEQYF. CDR3 sequence (DNA): TGTGCCAGCAGTCCGGAGGGACAGGGGGCTTACGAGCAGTACTTC.

The chain recombines TRBV7-2 with TRBJ1-5; D call uncertain. The CDR3 has 15 amino acids. Per germline, CDR1 SGHTA and CDR2 FQGNSA. V was trimmed by 1 base and J by 2 bases, leaving 9 bases between them. The CDR3 DNA follows: TGTGCCAGCAGCTTAGAAGGTGGAGGCAATCAGCCCCAGCATTTT. Translation: CASSLEGGGNQPQHF.

The chain combines TRBV7-2 with TRBJ1-6, with D maybe TRBD1 (6 bases). The CDR3 spans 16 residues. Between the trimmed V and J ends, which lost 1 base and 7 bases, there was a span of 14 bases. Germline CDR1 reads SGHTA; CDR2 reads FQGNSA. The CDR3: CASSLEGRGRNSPLHF. The CDR3 coding sequence is TGTGCCAGCAGCTTAGAGGGCAGGGGACGAAATTCACCCCTCCACTTT.

The genes are TRBV5-1 and TRBJ2-1, with a weak D call TRBD1 (5 bases). The CDR3 is 14 residues long. The germline gives CDR1 SGHRS, CDR2 YFSETQ. The V end was cut by 7 bases, the J end by 6 bases, with 17 bases between. The chain's CDR3 is CASQLQGWGNEQFF. In nucleotides, the CDR3 is TGCGCCAGCCAACTGCAGGGATGGGGCAATGAGCAGTTCTTC.